This is a list of T cell receptor beta chains from one sample in a study of T cells in Graves' hyperthyroidism and ophthalmopathy. TCRdb re-derived calls from the multiplex PCR reads in MiXCR, one entry per CDR3 protein. This table has fewer than 650,000 distinct CDR3 sequences, around 14% appearing once. Sample: blood. The receptor source for this set is a woman between 18 and 29 years old with Graves' ophthalmopathy. The CDR3 runs from the conserved cysteine through the conserved F or W. Fields, in order: V gene, D gene, J gene, clone size, CDR3 DNA, CDR3 protein. A D gene is named only where the DNA matches it firmly. Part of the rows lack a size; the others show once, few, many or a class for expanded clones.

v_gene: TRBV28; d_gene: -; j_gene: TRBJ2-7; abundance: many; CDR3nt: TGTGCCAGCAGTTTCCGACCCCGCTACGAGCAGTACTTC; CDR3aa: CASSFRPRYEQYF
v_gene: TRBV28; d_gene: -; j_gene: TRBJ1-4; abundance: many; CDR3nt: TGTGCCAGCAAAAATTTGGAGGATTATAATGAAAAACTGTTTTTT; CDR3aa: CASKNLEDYNEKLFF
v_gene: TRBV7-3; d_gene: -; j_gene: TRBJ2-2; abundance: many; CDR3nt: TGTGCCAGCAGCTCCTACGGGGGAGGCACCGGGGAGCTGTTTTTT; CDR3aa: CASSSYGGGTGELFF
v_gene: TRBV20-1; d_gene: TRBD2; j_gene: TRBJ2-7; abundance: many; CDR3nt: TGCAGTGCTTCCGGGACTAGCGGGGGTACATACGAGCAGTACTTC; CDR3aa: CSASGTSGGTYEQYF
v_gene: TRBV5-6; d_gene: -; j_gene: TRBJ1-1; abundance: many; CDR3nt: TGTGCCAGCAGCCCCTGGAGGTTTCTGAACACTGAAGCTTTCTTT; CDR3aa: CASSPWRFLNTEAFF
v_gene: TRBV2; d_gene: TRBD1; j_gene: TRBJ2-2; abundance: few; CDR3nt: TGTGCCAGCAGAGGCACAGGGGGGCACACCGGGGAGCTGTTTTTT; CDR3aa: CASRGTGGHTGELFF
v_gene: TRBV7-2; d_gene: TRBD2; j_gene: TRBJ2-1; abundance: few; CDR3nt: TGTGCCAGCAGCACCCCCAGCGGGAGTAGGAATGAGCAGTTCTTC; CDR3aa: CASSTPSGSRNEQFF
v_gene: TRBV28; d_gene: -; j_gene: TRBJ2-1; abundance: many; CDR3nt: TGTGCCAGCAGTTGGTCCTATGAGCAGTTCTTC; CDR3aa: CASSWSYEQFF
v_gene: TRBV2; d_gene: TRBD2; j_gene: TRBJ2-3; abundance: many; CDR3nt: TGTGCCAGCAGTGAAGCGTTTTGGGCTAGCGGGACAGATACGCAGTATTTT; CDR3aa: CASSEAFWASGTDTQYF
v_gene: TRBV30; d_gene: TRBD2; j_gene: TRBJ2-1; abundance: many; CDR3nt: TGTGCCTGGAGTGTCGGGCTAGCGGGGAGGGGCAATGAGCAGTTCTTC; CDR3aa: CAWSVGLAGRGNEQFF
v_gene: TRBV28; d_gene: TRBD1; j_gene: TRBJ2-5; abundance: many; CDR3nt: TGTGCCAGCAGTTCCCTGGACAGGCGAGGGCAAGAGACCCAGTACTTC; CDR3aa: CASSSLDRRGQETQYF
v_gene: TRBV20-1; d_gene: TRBD2; j_gene: TRBJ2-1; abundance: -; CDR3nt: TGCAGTGCTAACAGCGGGAGGGGCTACAATGAGCAGTTCTTC; CDR3aa: CSANSGRGYNEQFF
v_gene: TRBV9; d_gene: TRBD2; j_gene: TRBJ2-1; abundance: few; CDR3nt: TGTGCCAGCAGCGTAGTCGGTAGCGGGAGAGTTTATGAGCAGTTCTTC; CDR3aa: CASSVVGSGRVYEQFF
v_gene: TRBV7-2; d_gene: -; j_gene: TRBJ2-3; abundance: many; CDR3nt: TGTGCCAGCAGCTTAGTCAGAGATACGCAGTATTTT; CDR3aa: CASSLVRDTQYF
v_gene: TRBV20-1; d_gene: -; j_gene: TRBJ1-1; abundance: -; CDR3nt: TGCAGTGGGAGGGGGGGGCACAGGTACACTGAAGCTTTCTTT; CDR3aa: CSGRGGHRYTEAFF
v_gene: TRBV12-3/TRBV12-4; d_gene: -; j_gene: TRBJ1-2; abundance: few; CDR3nt: TGTGCCAGCAGGTCACAGGGAGACCATGGCTACACCTTC; CDR3aa: CASRSQGDHGYTF
v_gene: TRBV6-5; d_gene: -; j_gene: TRBJ2-4; abundance: -; CDR3nt: TGTGCCAGCAGTTCGTCAGATATTCTAGCCAAAAACATTCAGTACTTC; CDR3aa: CASSSSDILAKNIQYF
v_gene: TRBV2; d_gene: TRBD1; j_gene: TRBJ2-2; abundance: many; CDR3nt: TGTGCCAGCAGTACAGGGGGCGAACCGAACACCGGGGAGCTGTTTTTT; CDR3aa: CASSTGGEPNTGELFF